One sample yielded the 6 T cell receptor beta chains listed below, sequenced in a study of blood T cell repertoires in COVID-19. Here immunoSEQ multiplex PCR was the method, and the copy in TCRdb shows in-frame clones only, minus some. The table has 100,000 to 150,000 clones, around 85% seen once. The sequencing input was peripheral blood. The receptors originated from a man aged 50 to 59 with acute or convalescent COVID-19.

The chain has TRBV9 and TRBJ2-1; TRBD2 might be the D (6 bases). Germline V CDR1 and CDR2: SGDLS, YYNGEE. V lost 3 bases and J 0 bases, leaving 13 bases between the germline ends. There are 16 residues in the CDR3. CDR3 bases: TGTGCCAGCAGCGCTGGGGGGACCCTCTCCTACAATGAGCAGTTCTTC. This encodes CASSAGGTLSYNEQFF.

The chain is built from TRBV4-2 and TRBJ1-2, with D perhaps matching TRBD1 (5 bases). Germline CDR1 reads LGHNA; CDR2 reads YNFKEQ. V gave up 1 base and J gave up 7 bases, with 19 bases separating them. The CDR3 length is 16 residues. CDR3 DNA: TGTGCCAGCAGCCAAGTCGGCGACCAAAGCGGGGGTGGCTACACCTTC. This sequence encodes CASSQVGDQSGGGYTF.

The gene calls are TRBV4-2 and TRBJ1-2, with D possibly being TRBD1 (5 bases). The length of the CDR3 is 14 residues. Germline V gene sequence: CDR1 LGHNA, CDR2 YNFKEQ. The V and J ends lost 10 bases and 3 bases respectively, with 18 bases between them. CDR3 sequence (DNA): TGTGCCACCGCGACCCAGGGAAATGACTATGGCTACACCTTC. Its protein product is CATATQGNDYGYTF.

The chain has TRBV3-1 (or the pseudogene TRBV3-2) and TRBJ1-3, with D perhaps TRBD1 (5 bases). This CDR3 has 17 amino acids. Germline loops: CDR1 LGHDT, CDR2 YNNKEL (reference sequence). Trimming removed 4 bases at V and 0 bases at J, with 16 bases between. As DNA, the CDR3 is TGTGCCAGCAGCCGAAACGGACACCTTATCTCTGGAAACACCATATATTTT. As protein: CASSRNGHLISGNTIYF.

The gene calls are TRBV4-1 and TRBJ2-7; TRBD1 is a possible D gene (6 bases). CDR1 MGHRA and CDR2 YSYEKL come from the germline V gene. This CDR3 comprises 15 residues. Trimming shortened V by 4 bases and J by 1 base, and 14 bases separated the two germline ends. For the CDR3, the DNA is TGCGCCAGCAGCCGAGACAGGAGGTCTTCCTACGAGCAGTACTTC. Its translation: CASSRDRRSSYEQYF.

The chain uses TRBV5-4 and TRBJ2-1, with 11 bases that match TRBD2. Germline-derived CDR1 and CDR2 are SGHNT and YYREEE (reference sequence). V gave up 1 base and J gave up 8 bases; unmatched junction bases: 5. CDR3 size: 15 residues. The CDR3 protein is CASSLKLAGVDEQFF. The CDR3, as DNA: TGTGCCAGCAGCTTGAAACTAGCGGGGGTTGATGAGCAGTTCTTC.